The 27 T cell receptor beta chains below all came from one sample that was sequenced in a study of T cells in localized non-small cell lung cancer. Only in-frame clones appear in the TCRdb table, and some are missing; sequencing was by immunoSEQ multiplex PCR. The data show over 15,000 clones, with 80% to 90% seen just once and under 4% held by the top ten. Source: peripheral blood, taken before any cancer treatment. The receptor source for this set is a male donor older than 55 with stage II squamous cell lung carcinoma.

The chain recombines TRBV11-2 with TRBJ2-7; D remains ambiguous. This CDR3 is built from 15 residues. Germline V lookup: CDR1 SGHAT, CDR2 FQNNGV. V lost 1 base and J lost 0, with 10 bases in between. In DNA, the CDR3 is TGTGCCAGCAGCTTAGGGGTTCGCGCCTCCTACGAGCAGTACTTC. Its translation is CASSLGVRASYEQYF.

The chain couples TRBV28 to TRBJ1-2; D might be TRBD1 (6 bases). The germline V and J ends were trimmed by 7 bases and 4 bases, with 10 bases remaining between them. The CDR3 covers 12 residues. Germline CDR1 reads MDHEN; CDR2 reads SYDVKM. CDR3 coding DNA: TGTGCCAGCATGGTGGGGGCCTATGGCTACACCTTC. This sequence encodes CASMVGAYGYTF.

The rearrangement uses TRBV5-1 and TRBJ2-3; no definite D call. Germline loops: CDR1 SGHRS, CDR2 YFSETQ. V lost 0 bases to trimming and J lost 2 bases, with 13 bases between them. CDR3 size: 16 residues. The CDR3 bases are TGCGCCAGCAGCTTGGGCAGTACAGCGATCACAGATACGCAGTATTTT. Its translation is CASSLGSTAITDTQYF.

V usage is TRBV5-1 and J usage is TRBJ1-6, with D unresolved. The CDR3 totals 13 residues. In germline, CDR1 is SGHRS, CDR2 YFSETQ. V lost 5 bases to trimming and J lost 8 bases, with 11 bases between them. DNA for the CDR3: TGCGCCAGCAGAGTGGATCTGGATTCACCCCTCCACTTT. Amino acids: CASRVDLDSPLHF.

The rearrangement uses TRBV5-4 and TRBJ2-6; 8 bases match TRBD1. Germline V lookup: CDR1 SGHNT, CDR2 YYREEE (reference sequence). There are 15 residues in the CDR3. After removal of 4 bases from V and 2 bases from J, the junction contained 2 bases not matched to a gene. CDR3 coding DNA: TGTGCCAGCAGCCTACAGGGGGCTGGGGCCAACGTCCTGACTTTC. Its protein is CASSLQGAGANVLTF.

The rearrangement links TRBV27 to TRBJ2-7, with D unresolved. There are 13 residues in the CDR3. Germline loops: CDR1 MNHEY, CDR2 SMNVEV (reference sequence). V lost 2 bases to trimming and J lost 3 bases, with 8 bases between them. Here the CDR3 DNA reads TGTGCCAGCAGTTTAAGACCGGACTACGAGCAGTACTTC. This sequence encodes CASSLRPDYEQYF.

This chain links TRBV28 with TRBJ2-7; D is possibly TRBD1 (5 bases). The ends were cut back, 6 bases at V and 6 bases at J, with 12 bases in the middle. Germline CDR1 reads MDHEN; CDR2 reads SYDVKM. The CDR3 has 12 amino acids. CDR3 nucleotide sequence: TGTGCCAGCAGATCAGGGCAGCGCGAGCAGTACTTC. Its translation is CASRSGQREQYF. The full variable domain, with the rest looked up from reference TRBV28 and TRBJ2-7, is DVKVTQSSRYLVKRTGEKVFLECVQDMDHENMFWYRQDPGLGLRLIYFSYDVKMKEKGDIPEGYSVSREKKERFSLILESASTNQTSMYLCASRSGQREQYFGPGTRLTVT.

V gene TRBV27 combines with J gene TRBJ1-2; D is perhaps TRBD1 (5 bases). Germline lookup yields CDR1 MNHEY and CDR2 SMNVEV (reference sequence). The CDR3 is made up of 14 amino acids. Trimming stripped 3 bases from V and 8 bases from J, with 16 bases between. This CDR3 is CASSFGAPPEGYTF. CDR3 nucleotide sequence: TGTGCCAGCAGTTTCGGGGCTCCTCCGGAGGGCTACACCTTC.

This clone was detected only once. This rearrangement joins TRBV6-1 to TRBJ2-2; the D gene is possibly TRBD1 (6 bases). Trimming stripped 6 bases from V and 3 bases from J, with 14 bases between. Germline CDR1 MNHNS, CDR2 SASEGT. The CDR3 sequence is 15 residues long. The CDR3 bases are TGTGCCAGCAGCCCACAGGGAACGGACACCGGGGAGCTGTTTTTT. Translation gives CASSPQGTDTGELFF.

The V call is TRBV5-5, the J call TRBJ1-5, with 8 bases identical to TRBD1. Germline V gene lookup returns CDR1 SGHKS and CDR2 YYEKEE (reference sequence). Germline trimming cut 4 bases from V and 1 base from J; bases unmatched to any gene: 4. The CDR3 extends over 15 amino acids. The CDR3 nucleotides read TGTGCCAGCAGCCCACAGGGGGTGAGCAATCAGCCCCAGCATTTT. As protein: CASSPQGVSNQPQHF.

V is TRBV29-1 and J is TRBJ1-2; weak D call: TRBD1 (5 bases). Trimming shortened V by 4 bases and J by 8 bases, and 11 bases separated the two germline ends. CDR1 is SQVTM and CDR2 is ANQGSEA in the germline V gene. The CDR3 sequence is 11 residues long. The CDR3 DNA follows: TGCAGCGTTGCACAGGCCCGAGGCTACACCTTC. It is translated as CSVAQARGYTF.

The rearrangement joins TRBV7-9 to TRBJ2-1; D unclear. The CDR3 is made up of 15 amino acids. Germline CDR1 reads SEHNR; CDR2 reads FQNEAQ (reference sequence). The ends were cut back, 5 bases at V and 0 bases at J, with 11 bases in the middle. CDR3 in amino acids: CASSVALSSYNEQFF. The CDR3 DNA is TGTGCCAGCAGCGTGGCCCTTAGCTCCTACAATGAGCAGTTCTTC.

This clone was seen just once. The chain joins TRBV7-9 to TRBJ2-3; tentatively, D is TRBD2 (6 bases). CDR1 and CDR2 from the germline V gene are SEHNR and FQNEAQ (reference sequence). V lost 5 bases, J lost 7 bases, and 25 bases lay in between. The CDR3 spans 17 residues. Here the CDR3 reads CASSPRIAAIGGNTQYF. CDR3 nucleotide sequence: TGTGCCAGCAGCCCACGGATAGCGGCCATTGGGGGGAATACGCAGTATTTT.

The chain joins TRBV4-1 to TRBJ2-3; D may be TRBD1 (6 bases). Germline values: CDR1 MGHRA, CDR2 YSYEKL. This CDR3 comprises 18 residues. Deletions cut 2 bases from V and 3 bases from J, with 21 bases between. CDR3 DNA sequence: TGCGCCAGCAGCCAACTGAGGGGGACCGCGAGCATGACAGATACGCAGTATTTT. Amino acid sequence: CASSQLRGTASMTDTQYF.

The V gene is TRBV28, the J gene TRBJ1-5, with TRBD1 matching over 8 bases. Trimming took 4 bases from V and 3 from J; bases not matched to a gene: 11. There are 17 residues in the CDR3. Looked up from germline, CDR1 is MDHEN and CDR2 is SYDVKM. CDR3 sequence (DNA): TGTGCCAGCAGTTCCCCTGACAGGGGACCCTTCAATCAGCCCCAGCATTTT. The encoded protein is CASSSPDRGPFNQPQHF.

The chain's CDR3 is CASSQADRSYEQYF. The CDR3 DNA follows: TGCGCCAGCAGCCAAGCCGACAGGTCCTACGAGCAGTACTTC. The rearrangement uses TRBV4-1 and TRBJ2-7; the D gene is possibly TRBD1 (6 bases). The CDR3 is made up of 14 amino acids. Germline CDR1 is MGHRA and CDR2 is YSYEKL. Trimming shortened V by 1 base and J by 1 base, and 8 bases separated the two germline ends.

The chain combines TRBV30 with TRBJ1-2; unclear D gene. This CDR3 region has 18 residues. V was shortened by 4 bases and J by 1 base, with 25 bases between the two germline ends. CDR1 and CDR2 from the germline V gene are GTSNPN and SVGIG (reference sequence). The CDR3: CAWTVPMSPGGYNYGYTF. CDR3 coding DNA: TGTGCCTGGACCGTCCCGATGAGCCCCGGAGGATATAACTATGGCTACACCTTC.

The chain recombines TRBV7-9 with TRBJ2-3; TRBD2 matches 10 bases. V trimming: 5 bases; J trimming: 1 base; junction bases outside the gene matches: 12. CDR1 SEHNR and CDR2 FQNEAQ come from the germline V gene (reference sequence). The CDR3 has 18 residues. The CDR3 sequence: CASSPGRRLAGRTDTQYF. The DNA for the CDR3 is TGTGCCAGCAGCCCGGGGAGGAGACTAGCGGGCCGCACAGATACGCAGTATTTT.

This clone was found a few times. This chain uses TRBV5-6 with TRBJ1-2; tentative D call: TRBD1 (6 bases). V was cut by 4 bases and J by 4 bases, with 14 bases left in between. Germline V gene data show CDR1 as SGHDT and CDR2 as YYEEEE. The CDR3 spans 14 residues. This chain's CDR3 is CASSNPTGTYGYTF. DNA for the CDR3: TGTGCCAGCAGCAACCCTACAGGGACCTATGGCTACACCTTC.

This clone was detected once. The chain is built from TRBV5-6 and TRBJ2-1, with 8 bases identical to TRBD2. The CDR3 has 17 residues. V shed 0 bases and J 8 bases; nucleotides not matched to a gene: 13. Germline V lookup: CDR1 SGHDT, CDR2 YYEEEE. As DNA, the CDR3 is TGTGCCAGCAGCTTGGGAGGAGGAGCGGGAGCCGACGATGAGCAGTTCTTC. Its translation: CASSLGGGAGADDEQFF.

The chain joins TRBV7-2 to TRBJ2-7, with D perhaps TRBD2 (5 bases). The germline V and J ends were trimmed by 5 bases and 0 bases, with 14 bases remaining between them. Per the germline V gene, CDR1 is SGHTA and CDR2 is FQGNSA. There are 15 residues in the CDR3. In DNA, the CDR3 is TGTGCCAGCAGCAGGACTTGGACTGGCTCCTACGAGCAGTACTTC. This encodes CASSRTWTGSYEQYF.

This clone was seen a single time. The chain joins TRBV6-6 to TRBJ1-5; D is perhaps TRBD1 (5 bases). The CDR3 runs to 14 residues. Germline values: CDR1 MNHNY, CDR2 SVGAGI (reference sequence). Trimming left V 5 bases short and J 4 bases short, with 12 bases between. CDR3 DNA sequence: TGTGCCAGCAGTAAAGGGACGGCAAATCAGCCCCAGCATTTT. It codes for CASSKGTANQPQHF.

This sequence joins TRBV6-1 and TRBJ1-4; D possibly corresponds to TRBD1 (5 bases). V was clipped by 5 bases and J by 12 bases, with 13 bases between them. This CDR3 contains 12 residues. The germline gives CDR1 MNHNS, CDR2 SASEGT. Here the CDR3 reads CASSWGPQELFF. The CDR3 DNA is TGTGCCAGCAGTTGGGGACCTCAAGAACTGTTTTTT.

V is TRBV19 and J is TRBJ2-1; D perhaps matches TRBD1 (5 bases). Trimming shortened V by 7 bases and J by 10 bases, and 17 bases separated the two germline ends. In germline, CDR1 is LNHDA, CDR2 SQIVND (reference sequence). CDR3 size: 13 residues. The CDR3 region is CASTSSGQLEQFF. CDR3 nucleotides: TGTGCCAGTACCTCGTCCGGACAATTAGAGCAGTTCTTC.

This sequence joins TRBV18 and TRBJ2-1; D might be TRBD2 (6 bases). The V end lost 3 bases, the J end lost 8 bases, and 17 bases lay between the germline ends. CDR1 is KGHSH, CDR2 LQKENI, per germline. CDR3 length: 15 residues. CDR3 loop: CASSPRRAGDYEQFF. In DNA, the CDR3 is TGTGCCAGCTCACCGAGGAGGGCCGGGGACTATGAGCAGTTCTTC.

This clone was seen only a few times. The rearrangement links TRBV10-3 to TRBJ2-7; 11 positions agree with TRBD2. The germline CDR1 and CDR2 sequences are ENHRY and SYGVKD. The CDR3 is 12 residues long. V trimming: 11 bases; J trimming: 5 bases; junction bases outside the gene matches: 5. This chain's CDR3 is CAVSGRADEQYF. The CDR3 DNA reads as TGTGCCGTTAGCGGGAGGGCCGACGAGCAGTACTTC.

Only a few counts were recorded for this clone. The CDR3 loop reads CASSPTGLAGELFF. DNA of the CDR3: TGTGCCAGCTCACCGACAGGGCTTGCCGGGGAGCTGTTTTTT. V usage is TRBV18 and J usage is TRBJ2-2, with 7 bases aligning to TRBD1. V lost 3 bases to trimming and J lost 6 bases; unmatched junction nucleotides: 4. The CDR3 has 14 residues. Germline V gene data show CDR1 as KGHSH and CDR2 as LQKENI. The full variable domain, its missing parts supplied by reference TRBV18 and TRBJ2-2, is NAGVMQNPRHLVRRRGQEARLRCSPMKGHSHVYWYRQLPEEGLKFMVYLQKENIIDESGMPKERFSAEFPKEGPSILRIQQVVRGDSAAYFCASSPTGLAGELFFGEGSRLTVL.